The 16 T cell receptor beta chains presented below share a single source sample, sequenced in a study of T cell repertoires in cytomegalovirus infection. Each CDR3 protein gets one entry after TCRdb re-called the reads with MiXCR. The sample yields hundreds of thousands of distinct CDR3 sequences, roughly 9.3% seen once. The sequenced sample was PBMCs. The source is a human donor in good health (CMV status not recorded). Some clones in this sample may be carry-over from other donors' samples.

This clonotype was seen many times. This chain connects TRBV12-3 or TRBV12-4 to TRBJ2-1; 7 nucleotides align to TRBD1. The CDR3 is 17 amino acids. The trim removed 6 bases at V and 6 bases at J, leaving 17 bases unmatched. CDR3 loop: CASRSWGTGDMANEQFF. The CDR3 DNA reads as TGTGCCAGCAGATCCTGGGGAACAGGGGACATGGCCAATGAGCAGTTCTTC.

This clonotype was detected ten times or more. The chain couples TRBV4-1 to TRBJ2-5, with D possibly called TRBD1 or TRBD2 (5 bases each). Germline CDR1 MGHRA, CDR2 YSYEKL. There are 15 residues in the CDR3. The V gene lost 0 bases and the J gene lost 2 bases, with 10 bases spanning the gap. CDR3 amino acids: CASSQDIGTQETQYF. The CDR3 region has the DNA TGCGCCAGCAGCCAAGATATAGGGACGCAAGAGACCCAGTACTTC.

This clonotype was seen only a few times. The rearrangement links TRBV20-1 to TRBJ1-1; TRBD1 is a possible D gene (6 bases). The CDR3 covers 15 residues. Germline-derived CDR1 and CDR2 are DFQATT and SNEGSKA (reference sequence). The V end lost 3 bases, the J end lost 7 bases, and 21 bases lay between the germline ends. CDR3 in DNA: TGCAGTGCTAGGACACAGGGTCCACAAACCGTTGAAGCTTTCTTT. Translated, it gives CSARTQGPQTVEAFF.

The table lists this clonotype with many counts. This chain connects TRBV7-6 to TRBJ2-1; no clear D. V gave up 5 bases and J gave up 9 bases, with 14 bases separating them. CDR1 and CDR2 from the germline V gene are SGHVS and FNYEAQ. This CDR3 is built from 13 residues. CDR3 bases: TGTGCCAGCAGCCCCGGTCGGGCTACTGAGCAGTTCTTC. Translation gives CASSPGRATEQFF.

There are many counts of this clonotype. DNA for the CDR3: TGCGCCAGCAGCCTCGCGAGGGGGGGCCTGGATACGCAGTATTTT. Its translation is CASSLARGGLDTQYF. The gene calls are TRBV5-1 and TRBJ2-3; tentatively, D is TRBD2 (7 bases). The germline gives CDR1 SGHRS, CDR2 YFSETQ. The CDR3 spans 15 residues. V shed 4 bases and J shed 6 bases, with 18 bases lying between them.

This clonotype appeared many times. This CDR3 reads CASSSPGGETQYF. The CDR3 DNA reads as TGTGCCAGCAGTTCGCCGGGCGGAGAGACCCAGTACTTC. This chain connects TRBV28 to TRBJ2-5; D is unresolved. The V and J ends lost 4 bases and 4 bases respectively, with 10 bases between them. Looked up from germline, CDR1 is MDHEN and CDR2 is SYDVKM. The CDR3 loop spans 13 amino acids.

A few counts support this clonotype. CDR3 residues: CASGLGATGELFF. CDR3 DNA sequence: TGTGCCAGCGGCCTGGGGGCCACCGGGGAGCTGTTTTTT. V is TRBV7-3 and J is TRBJ2-2; TRBD1 might be the D (6 bases). The CDR3 extends over 13 amino acids. Germline values: CDR1 SGHTA, CDR2 FQGTGA. Trimming removed 8 bases from V and 4 bases from J, with 11 bases in between.

This clonotype was observed at least ten times. This chain uses TRBV7-2 with TRBJ2-1; D is possibly TRBD2 (6 bases). The CDR3 is 17 residues long. Germline V CDR1 and CDR2: SGHTA, FQGNSA. Between the trimmed V and J ends, which lost 5 bases and 7 bases, there was a span of 24 bases. The CDR3 DNA is TGTGCCAGCAGCCCGCCGCGCGGGATCCTAAAGTGGAATGAGCAGTTCTTC. Translation: CASSPPRGILKWNEQFF.

This clonotype has ten or more counts. J is TRBJ2-3 and V is TRBV15; the match to TRBD2 covers 10 bases. The CDR3 contains 13 residues. The J segment lost 2 bases and the V segment lost 9 bases, leaving 2 bases of the junction unmatched. CDR1 is LNHNV, CDR2 YYDKDF, per germline (reference sequence). CDR3: CATSGGYTDTQYF. CDR3 nucleotide sequence: TGTGCCACTAGCGGGGGGTACACAGATACGCAGTATTTT.

This clonotype was seen ten or more times. Germline is not matched at one junction end, which may reflect a read error. The genes are TRBV2 and TRBJ2-5, with a weak D call TRBD2 (7 bases). The length of the CDR3 is 14 residues. Germline V CDR1 and CDR2: SNHLY, FYNNEI. The CDR3 sequence is CASSLRTRGVRPHF. CDR3 bases: TGTGCCAGCAGCCTCAGGACTAGGGGGGTGAGGCCGCACTTC.

This chain connects TRBV29-1 to TRBJ1-1; D unresolved. In germline, CDR1 is SQVTM, CDR2 ANQGSEA. V was shortened by 5 bases and J by 2 bases, with 15 bases between the two germline ends. The CDR3 is made up of 14 amino acids. CDR3 coding DNA: TGCAGCGTTTTACCCCCTCGCCTCAACACTGAAGCTTTCTTT. Translation gives CSVLPPRLNTEAFF. Drawing the rest from reference TRBV29-1 and TRBJ1-1, the complete variable domain is SAVISQKPSRDICQRGTSLTIQCQVDSQVTMMFWYRQQPGQSLTLIATANQGSEATYESGFVIDKFPISRPNLTFSTLTVSNMSPEDSSIYLCSVLPPRLNTEAFFGQGTRLTVV.

This clonotype occurred many times. This chain joins TRBV4-1 and TRBJ2-2; maybe TRBD2 (6 bases). Germline V gene sequence: CDR1 MGHRA, CDR2 YSYEKL. The germline V and J ends were trimmed by 1 base and 5 bases, with 17 bases remaining between them. The CDR3 length is 17 residues. Written as DNA, the CDR3 is TGCGCCAGCAGCCAAGGCCGGGGGATAGACAGTACCGGGGAGCTGTTTTTT. Residues: CASSQGRGIDSTGELFF.

Ten or more counts support this clonotype. The chain links TRBV14 to TRBJ1-6; D is ambiguous. The germline V gene encodes CDR1 SGHDN and CDR2 FVKESK. This CDR3 is 14 amino acids long. V lost 11 bases and J lost 0, with 11 bases in between. The CDR3 region has the DNA TGTGCCTCTACGGGGAGCTCCTATAATTCACCCCTCCACTTT. Residues: CASTGSSYNSPLHF.

This clonotype was counted ten times or more. The V call is TRBV7-9, the J call TRBJ2-3; D call uncertain. Per germline, CDR1 SEHNR and CDR2 FQNEAQ (reference sequence). This CDR3 is built from 12 residues. Trimming shortened V by 5 bases and J by 1 base, and 4 bases separated the two germline ends. The chain's CDR3 is CASSQRTDTQYF. CDR3 bases: TGTGCCAGCAGCCAACGCACAGATACGCAGTATTTT.

This clonotype was recorded at least ten times. V and J are TRBV20-1 and TRBJ2-1; D is unresolved. Germline-derived CDR1 and CDR2 are DFQATT and SNEGSKA (reference sequence). With 5 bases removed from V and 9 bases from J, the gap between germline ends came to 17 bases. The CDR3 has 13 amino acids. The CDR3 protein is CSASYHLGIEQFF. CDR3 DNA sequence: TGCAGTGCTTCCTACCATCTGGGGATTGAGCAGTTCTTC.

This clonotype showed up many times. This chain joins TRBV7-2 and TRBJ1-5; 8 nucleotides agree with TRBD1. The V segment lost 8 bases and the J segment 2 bases; nucleotides outside the gene matches: 5. The germline V gene has CDR1 SGHTA and CDR2 FQGNSA. The CDR3 length is 14 residues. The CDR3 DNA is TGTGCCAGCGGAGACAGGGGAGGCAATCAGCCCCAGCATTTT. The encoded protein is CASGDRGGNQPQHF. The full variable domain, its missing parts supplied by reference TRBV7-2 and TRBJ1-5, is GAGVSQSPSNKVTEKGKDVELRCDPISGHTALYWYRQSLGQGLEFLIYFQGNSAPDKSGLPSDRFSAERTGGSVSTLTIQRTQQEDSAVYLCASGDRGGNQPQHFGDGTRLSIL.